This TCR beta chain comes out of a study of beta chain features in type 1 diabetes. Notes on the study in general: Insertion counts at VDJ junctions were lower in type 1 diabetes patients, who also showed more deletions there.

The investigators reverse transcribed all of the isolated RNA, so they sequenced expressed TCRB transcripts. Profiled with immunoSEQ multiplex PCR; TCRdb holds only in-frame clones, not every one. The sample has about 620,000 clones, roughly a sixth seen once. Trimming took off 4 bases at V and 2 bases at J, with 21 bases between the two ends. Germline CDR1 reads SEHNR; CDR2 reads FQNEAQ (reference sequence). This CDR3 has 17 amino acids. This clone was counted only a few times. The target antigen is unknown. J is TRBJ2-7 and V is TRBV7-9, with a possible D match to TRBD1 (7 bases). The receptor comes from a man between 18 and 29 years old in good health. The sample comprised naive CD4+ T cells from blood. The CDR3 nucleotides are TGTGCCAGCAGCTCGAGGACAGGCGGGGAAAAGACCTACGAGCAGTACTTC. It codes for CASSSRTGGEKTYEQYF.